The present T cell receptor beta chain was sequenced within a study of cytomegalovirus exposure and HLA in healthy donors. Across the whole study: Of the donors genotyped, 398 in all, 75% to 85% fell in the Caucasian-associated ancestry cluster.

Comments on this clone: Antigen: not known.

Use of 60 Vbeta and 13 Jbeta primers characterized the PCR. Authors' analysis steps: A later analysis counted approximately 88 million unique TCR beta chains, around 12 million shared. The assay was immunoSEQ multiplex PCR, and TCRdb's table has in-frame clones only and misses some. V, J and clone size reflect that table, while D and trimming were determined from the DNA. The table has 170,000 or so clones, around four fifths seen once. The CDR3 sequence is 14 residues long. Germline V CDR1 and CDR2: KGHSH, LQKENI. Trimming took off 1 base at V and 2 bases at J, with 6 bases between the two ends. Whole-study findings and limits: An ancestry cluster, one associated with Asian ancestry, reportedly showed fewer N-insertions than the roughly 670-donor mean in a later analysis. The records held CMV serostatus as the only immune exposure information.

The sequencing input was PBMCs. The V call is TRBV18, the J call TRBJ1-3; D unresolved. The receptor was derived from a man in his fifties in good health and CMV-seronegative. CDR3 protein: CASSPRQTGNTIYF. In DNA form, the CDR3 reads TGTGCCAGCTCACCACGGCAAACTGGAAACACCATATATTTT.